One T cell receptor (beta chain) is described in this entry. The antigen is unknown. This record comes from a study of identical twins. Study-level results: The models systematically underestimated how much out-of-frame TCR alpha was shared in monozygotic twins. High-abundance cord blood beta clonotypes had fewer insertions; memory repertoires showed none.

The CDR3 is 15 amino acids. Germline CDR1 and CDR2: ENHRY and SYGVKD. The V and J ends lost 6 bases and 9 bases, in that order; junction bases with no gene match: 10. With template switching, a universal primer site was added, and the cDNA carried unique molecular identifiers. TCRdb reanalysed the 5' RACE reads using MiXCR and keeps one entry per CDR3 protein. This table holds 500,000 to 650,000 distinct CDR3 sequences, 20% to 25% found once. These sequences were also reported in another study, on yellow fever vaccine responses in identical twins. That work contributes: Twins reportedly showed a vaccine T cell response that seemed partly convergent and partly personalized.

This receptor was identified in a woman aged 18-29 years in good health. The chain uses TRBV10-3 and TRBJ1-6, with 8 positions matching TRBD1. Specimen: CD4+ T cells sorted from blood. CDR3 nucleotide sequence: TGTGCCATCAGGGGACAGGATACCTCGCGTTCACCCCTCCACTTT. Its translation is CAIRGQDTSRSPLHF.